These 28 T cell receptor beta chains came from one sample sequenced in a study of T-cell reconstitution after alpha-beta-depleted transplantation in children. TCRbeta library construction was performed incorporating unique molecular identifiers. TCRdb re-analysed the PCR reads in MiXCR, keeping a single row per CDR3 protein. The table includes 120,000 to 150,000 distinct CDR3 sequences, 8.8% detected once. Sample: PBMCs, mostly from graft donor cells, taken 180 days after TCRalphabeta/CD19-depleted stem cell transplant. These receptors all stem from a female patient aged 2-10 years who had a stem cell transplant for congenital amegakaryocytic thrombocytopenia, so the T cells may come from the graft donor.

This clonotype has a count of ten or more. V is TRBV11-2 and J is TRBJ2-7; 12 bases match TRBD2. V lost 2 bases to trimming and J lost 9 bases; unmatched junction nucleotides: 2. CDR3 length: 13 amino acids. Germline V gene lookup returns CDR1 SGHAT and CDR2 FQNNGV. The CDR3 loop reads CASSLSGLAGQYF. The CDR3, as DNA: TGTGCCAGCAGCTTATCGGGACTAGCGGGGCAGTACTTC. Together with reference TRBV11-2 and TRBJ2-7, the CDR3 gives the full variable domain: EAGVAQSPRYKIIEKRQSVAFWCNPISGHATLYWYQQILGQGPKLLIQFQNNGVVDDSQLPKDRFSAERLKGVDSTLKIQPAKLEDSAVYLCASSLSGLAGQYFGPGTRLTVT.

The chain recombines TRBV12-3 or TRBV12-4 with TRBJ2-3; tentatively, D is TRBD1 or TRBD2 (6 bases each). The CDR3 contains 16 residues. The ends were cut back, 6 bases at V and 2 bases at J, with 18 bases in the middle. The CDR3 sequence is CASRIGRGDLTDTQYF. The DNA for the CDR3 is TGTGCCAGCAGGATCGGTAGGGGGGACCTCACAGATACGCAGTATTTT.

This clonotype occurred a few times. V gene TRBV20-1 combines with J gene TRBJ2-3; 9 bases align to TRBD2. Germline CDR1 is DFQATT and CDR2 is SNEGSKA (reference sequence). After removal of 3 bases from V and 0 bases from J, the junction contained 4 bases not matched to a gene. The CDR3 extends over 15 amino acids. The CDR3 region is CSASHTSGSTDTQYF. Written as DNA, the CDR3 is TGCAGTGCTAGTCATACTAGCGGGAGCACAGATACGCAGTATTTT.

This sequence joins TRBV5-1 and TRBJ2-1; 13 nucleotides agree with TRBD2. CDR1 is SGHRS and CDR2 is YFSETQ in the germline V gene. The CDR3 is made up of 18 amino acids. V was clipped by 2 bases and J by 4 bases; unmatched bases: 9. In nucleotides, the CDR3 is TGCGCCAGCAGCTTTGACAGGGGACTAGCGGGGTTATACAATGAGCAGTTCTTC. Amino acids: CASSFDRGLAGLYNEQFF.

V usage is TRBV11-1 and J usage is TRBJ2-3, with TRBD2 identical over 7 bases. The junction had 12 bases not matched to a gene; V was cut back by 5 bases and J by 4 bases. Germline V gene data show CDR1 as SGHAT and CDR2 as FQDESV (reference sequence). The CDR3 length is 16 residues. CDR3 in amino acids: CASSGIWAGVADTQYF. The CDR3 DNA follows: TGTGCCAGCAGCGGGATCTGGGCGGGAGTTGCAGATACGCAGTATTTT.

This clonotype was counted a few times. The chain joins TRBV5-1 to TRBJ2-7; a weak D match, TRBD2 (6 bases). In germline, CDR1 is SGHRS, CDR2 YFSETQ. The V end was cut by 3 bases, the J end by 4 bases, with 14 bases between. The CDR3 is 14 amino acids. The CDR3 DNA reads as TGCGCCAGCAGCTCGTCCGGGACTCATTACGAGCAGTACTTC. Its translation is CASSSSGTHYEQYF. The whole variable domain, filled in from reference TRBV5-1 and TRBJ2-7, reads KAGVTQTPRYLIKTRGQQVTLSCSPISGHRSVSWYQQTPGQGLQFLFEYFSETQRNKGNFPGRFSGRQFSNSRSEMNVSTLELGDSALYLCASSSSGTHYEQYFGPGTRLTVT.

This clonotype was counted ten times or more. This sequence joins TRBV29-1 and TRBJ2-3, with D perhaps TRBD1 or TRBD2 (5 bases each). V gave up 3 bases and J gave up 0 bases, with 7 bases separating them. From germline, CDR1 is SQVTM and CDR2 ANQGSEA. CDR3 length: 13 residues. In nucleotides, the CDR3 is TGCAGCGTTGAGTGGGGGAGCACAGATACGCAGTATTTT. It is translated as CSVEWGSTDTQYF.

This clonotype was detected ten times or more. V gene TRBV5-1 combines with J gene TRBJ1-1, with TRBD1 identical over 8 bases. Per the germline V gene, CDR1 is SGHRS and CDR2 is YFSETQ. The CDR3 length is 12 residues. With 7 bases clipped from V and 4 bases from J, the junction kept 3 bases outside the gene matches. CDR3 coding DNA: TGCGCCAGCCGTACAGGGGGCACTGAAGCTTTCTTT. This codes for CASRTGGTEAFF. The full variable domain, completed using reference TRBV5-1 and TRBJ1-1, is KAGVTQTPRYLIKTRGQQVTLSCSPISGHRSVSWYQQTPGQGLQFLFEYFSETQRNKGNFPGRFSGRQFSNSRSEMNVSTLELGDSALYLCASRTGGTEAFFGQGTRLTVV.

At least ten counts were recorded for this clonotype. The chain links TRBV4-1 to TRBJ2-5; D unclear. The CDR3 loop spans 12 amino acids. Deletions cut 1 base from V and 7 bases from J, with 7 bases between. CDR1 is MGHRA, CDR2 YSYEKL, per germline. The CDR3 DNA follows: TGCGCCAGCAGCCAAGGGGAAGGGACCCAGTACTTC. Translation: CASSQGEGTQYF.

V usage is TRBV4-1 and J usage is TRBJ2-5; 7 bases agree with TRBD1. V shed 3 bases, J shed 1 base, and the junction held 2 bases outside the gene matches. Germline lookup yields CDR1 MGHRA and CDR2 YSYEKL. This CDR3 contains 14 residues. The DNA of the CDR3 is TGCGCCAGCAGCCATAGACAGGGCCAAGAGACCCAGTACTTC. This codes for CASSHRQGQETQYF.

V is TRBV5-4 and J is TRBJ2-1, with TRBD1 matching over 7 bases. Germline V gene lookup returns CDR1 SGHNT and CDR2 YYREEE (reference sequence). The V segment lost 4 bases and the J segment 7 bases; nucleotides outside the gene matches: 5. This CDR3 has 13 amino acids. In DNA form, the CDR3 reads TGTGCCAGCAGCACTTACAGGGGAAATGAGCAGTTCTTC. It codes for CASSTYRGNEQFF.

This clonotype was seen a handful of times. The rearrangement joins TRBV20-1 to TRBJ2-2; D is tentatively TRBD1 or TRBD2 (5 bases each). The CDR3 spans 14 residues. Per the germline V gene, CDR1 is DFQATT and CDR2 is SNEGSKA (reference sequence). Trimming took off 6 bases at V and 7 bases at J, with 18 bases between the two ends. As DNA, the CDR3 is TGCAGTGCCAACGGGGCTACAGGTCTCGGGGAGCTGTTTTTT. It encodes CSANGATGLGELFF.

This clonotype has more than one count but fewer than ten. The chain recombines TRBV5-1 with TRBJ2-3; D perhaps matches TRBD1 (5 bases). Germline assignment: CDR1 SGHRS and CDR2 YFSETQ. V was shortened by 0 bases and J by 2 bases, with 7 bases between the two germline ends. The CDR3 runs 14 residues. The CDR3 region has the DNA TGCGCCAGCAGCTTGGCCAGGGACACAGATACGCAGTATTTT. Residues: CASSLARDTDTQYF.

Of note for this clonotype: The junction shows a germline mismatch at one end, possibly a read error. For the CDR3, the DNA is TGTTCCAGCAGCCAAGTCACAGGGGGGATAGGCGAGCAGTACTTC. Translated, it gives CSSSQVTGGIGEQYF. This chain links TRBV3-1 with TRBJ2-7, with 8 bases fitting TRBD1. The CDR3 consists of 15 residues. Germline V lookup: CDR1 LGHDT, CDR2 YNNKEL (reference sequence).

This clonotype was counted a few times. The CDR3 sequence is CASSFGSWGRAASGYTF. As DNA, the CDR3 is TGTGCCAGCAGTTTCGGGTCCTGGGGCAGGGCCGCATCTGGCTACACCTTC. The chain is built from TRBV12-3 or TRBV12-4 and TRBJ1-2; D is perhaps TRBD1 (5 bases). Trimming cost V 3 bases and J 7 bases, with 24 bases left between them. The CDR3 is 17 amino acids.

This clonotype was detected ten times or more. The rearrangement joins TRBV5-6 to TRBJ2-5; D may match TRBD1 or TRBD2 (5 bases each). This CDR3 contains 16 residues. CDR1 and CDR2 (germline): SGHDT, YYEEEE. V gave up 0 bases and J gave up 4 bases, with 16 bases separating them. The CDR3 protein is CASSLDRWGFGETQYF. As DNA, the CDR3 is TGTGCCAGCAGCTTGGATCGGTGGGGGTTCGGAGAGACCCAGTACTTC.

This clonotype occurred many times. This sequence joins TRBV12-3 or TRBV12-4 and TRBJ2-3; a possible D gene is TRBD1 (5 bases). The CDR3 spans 14 residues. Trimming took off 3 bases at V and 1 base at J, with 8 bases between the two ends. CDR3 sequence: CASSFGAGTDTQYF. Here the CDR3 DNA reads TGTGCCAGCAGTTTTGGGGCTGGCACAGATACGCAGTATTTT.

In regard to this clonotype: Just one base apart from a much larger clone, this may be a read error. This chain joins TRBV2 and TRBJ2-1, with TRBD1 as a possible D gene (5 bases). From germline, CDR1 is SNHLY and CDR2 FYNNEI. The CDR3 length is 14 residues. Trimming took 6 bases from V and 13 from J, leaving 22 bases between them. The CDR3 coding sequence is TGTGCCAGCAGGACGACAGTCGTTACGGAGACCCAGTTCTTC. It is translated as CASRTTVVTETQFF.

This clonotype was found many times. The chain links TRBV28 to TRBJ2-2; no firm D call. The V and J ends lost 5 bases and 0 bases respectively, with 13 bases between them. CDR3 length equals 16 residues. Germline V gene lookup returns CDR1 MDHEN and CDR2 SYDVKM. CDR3 residues: CASSLPLGANTGELFF. The CDR3 DNA follows: TGTGCCAGCAGTCTCCCGTTAGGAGCGAACACCGGGGAGCTGTTTTTT.

This clonotype was picked up many times. The chain links TRBV4-3 to TRBJ2-5; D ambiguous. Germline V gives CDR1 LGHNA, CDR2 YSLEER. V was clipped by 1 base and J by 4 bases, with 7 bases between them. The CDR3 is 13 residues long. This chain's CDR3 is CASSQVKRETQYF. The CDR3 DNA is TGCGCCAGCAGCCAAGTTAAGCGAGAGACCCAGTACTTC.

This clonotype was seen a few times. The chain links TRBV12-3 or TRBV12-4 to TRBJ1-6; D is unclear. Between the trimmed V and J ends, which lost 8 bases and 0 bases, there was a span of 23 bases. The CDR3 loop spans 19 amino acids. The CDR3, as DNA: TGTGCCAGCTGCCCCTACAGAGCTTGGCTAAGCTCCTATAATTCACCCCTCCACTTT. Its translation: CASCPYRAWLSSYNSPLHF.

This clonotype was counted ten times or more. The chain couples TRBV29-1 to TRBJ2-3; 10 positions match TRBD2. CDR1 and CDR2 from the germline V gene are SQVTM and ANQGSEA. The V gene end was trimmed by 0 bases and the J gene end by 1 base; junction bases not matched to a gene: 4. This CDR3 has 16 residues. The CDR3, as DNA: TGCAGCGTTGAAGAAGGACTAGCGGACCGCACAGATACGCAGTATTTT. Translating it yields CSVEEGLADRTDTQYF.

This clonotype was counted only a few times. This chain connects TRBV5-1 to TRBJ2-7, with 7 bases aligning to TRBD1. The V segment lost 0 bases and the J segment 4 bases; nucleotides outside the gene matches: 10. In germline, CDR1 is SGHRS, CDR2 YFSETQ. The CDR3 consists of 16 residues. The CDR3 loop is CASSLGWGQGDYEQYF. In DNA form, the CDR3 reads TGCGCCAGCAGCTTGGGTTGGGGCCAGGGGGATTACGAGCAGTACTTC. Looking up the rest from reference TRBV5-1 and TRBJ2-7 gives the full variable domain: KAGVTQTPRYLIKTRGQQVTLSCSPISGHRSVSWYQQTPGQGLQFLFEYFSETQRNKGNFPGRFSGRQFSNSRSEMNVSTLELGDSALYLCASSLGWGQGDYEQYFGPGTRLTVT.

With regard to this clonotype: A much larger clone differs from this one at a single base, so this may be a read error. The chain is built from TRBV10-3 and TRBJ1-1; D remains unclear. CDR1 and CDR2 (germline): ENHRY, SYGVKD. The CDR3 runs to 13 residues. In DNA form, the CDR3 reads TGTGTCATCAGTGTGGCGGGAGAGTCTGAAGCTTTCTTT. Translation: CVISVAGESEAFF.

This clonotype was found many times. The V gene is TRBV29-1, the J gene TRBJ2-7; a possible D gene is TRBD2 (6 bases). The CDR3 contains 13 residues. Germline values: CDR1 SQVTM, CDR2 ANQGSEA. V shed 4 bases and J shed 2 bases, with 12 bases lying between them. CDR3 DNA sequence: TGCAGCGTTGCCGGGACTGGAGCCTACGAGCAGTACTTC. This encodes CSVAGTGAYEQYF.

This clonotype was seen many times. This chain links TRBV15 with TRBJ2-1; no firm D call. Between the trimmed V and J ends, which lost 0 bases and 5 bases, there was a span of 11 bases. This CDR3 is 15 amino acids long. Germline CDR1 is LNHNV and CDR2 is YYDKDF (reference sequence). The CDR3 is CATSRDYGRNNEQFF. In DNA, the CDR3 is TGTGCCACCAGCAGAGATTACGGGCGGAACAATGAGCAGTTCTTC.

J is TRBJ2-7 and V is TRBV28; 11 nucleotides match TRBD2. The germline V gene encodes CDR1 MDHEN and CDR2 SYDVKM. CDR3 size: 18 residues. V lost 3 bases, J lost 2 bases, and 12 bases stayed unmatched. In DNA form, the CDR3 reads TGTGCCAGCAGTTTCTCTTCCGGGACTAGCGGTTCTCCCTACGAGCAGTACTTC. Translating it yields CASSFSSGTSGSPYEQYF. The full variable domain, rest sourced from reference TRBV28 and TRBJ2-7, is DVKVTQSSRYLVKRTGEKVFLECVQDMDHENMFWYRQDPGLGLRLIYFSYDVKMKEKGDIPEGYSVSREKKERFSLILESASTNQTSMYLCASSFSSGTSGSPYEQYFGPGTRLTVT.

The chain employs TRBV28 and TRBJ1-1, with D possibly being TRBD1 (6 bases). Germline values: CDR1 MDHEN, CDR2 SYDVKM. Trimming left V 4 bases short and J 7 bases short, with 13 bases between. The CDR3 has 13 amino acids. CDR3 sequence: CASSSPDRDEAFF. The CDR3 nucleotides read TGTGCCAGCAGTTCCCCGGACAGAGATGAAGCTTTCTTT.